This T cell receptor (beta chain) was sequenced during a study of blood T cells in healthy people across ages. The study, taken as a whole, reports: Fewer expanded clones and more diversity marked long-lived versus aged donors.

It was with a sample-barcoded 5' primer and a J-beta primer mix that a second PCR of about 6 to 12 cycles was run. TCRdb recomputed calls from the 5' RACE reads with MiXCR, one row per CDR3 protein. In the table there are fewer than 1 million distinct CDR3 sequences, around 43% of which are singletons. Trimming took 6 bases from V and 0 from J; bases not matched to a gene: 7. The length of the CDR3 is 15 residues. Remarks on this clonotype: Its antigen is as yet unknown.

The chain has TRBV12-3 or TRBV12-4 and TRBJ2-7; 8 bases are shared with TRBD1. The TCR comes from a man aged 55 to 69 in good health. The sequencing sample was made of blood. Here the CDR3 DNA reads TGTGCCAGCAGCCCAGACGGGACAGGCTCCTACGAGCAGTACTTC. It codes for CASSPDGTGSYEQYF.